The 17 T cell receptor beta chains presented below share a single source sample, sequenced in a study of blood T cell repertoires in COVID-19. Assay: immunoSEQ multiplex PCR; the TCRdb copy retains only in-frame clones and omits some. The repertoire consists of some 260,000 clones, with around 88% occurring once and the leading ten covering roughly 10%. The sample consisted of PBMCs or T cells enriched from blood (not recorded which). These receptors all stem from a man aged 40-49 years who had recovered from COVID-19.

The CDR3 is CATSRGDRDEKLFF. As DNA, the CDR3 is TGTGCCACCAGCAGAGGCGACAGGGACGAAAAACTGTTTTTT. This chain uses TRBV15 with TRBJ1-4; 7 nucleotides line up with TRBD1. J was trimmed by 8 bases and V by 1 base; bases with no gene match: 4. Per germline, CDR1 LNHNV and CDR2 YYDKDF (reference sequence). This CDR3 region has 14 residues. The full variable domain, rest sourced from reference TRBV15 and TRBJ1-4, is DAMVIQNPRYQVTQFGKPVTLSCSQTLNHNVMYWYQQKSSQAPKLLFHYYDKDFNNEADTPDNFQSRRPNTSFCFLDIRSPGLGDTAMYLCATSRGDRDEKLFFGSGTQLSVL.

J is TRBJ2-7 and V is TRBV6-6; 7 bases map to TRBD1. The length of the CDR3 is 15 residues. Per the germline V gene, CDR1 is MNHNY and CDR2 is SVGAGI (reference sequence). Trimming at V came to 4 bases and at J to 5 bases, leaving 11 bases not matched to a gene. CDR3 loop: CASSSPGTAKDEQYF. CDR3 sequence (DNA): TGTGCCAGCAGTTCTCCCGGGACAGCTAAGGACGAGCAGTACTTC.

Here the CDR3 DNA reads TGCGCCAGCAGCCAAGATAGCGCGTATGAGCAGTTCTTC. It specifies CASSQDSAYEQFF. V is TRBV4-1 and J is TRBJ2-1; a weak D match, TRBD2 (5 bases). The germline CDR1 and CDR2 sequences are MGHRA and YSYEKL. Deletions cut 0 bases from V and 8 bases from J, with 8 bases between. The length of the CDR3 is 13 residues.

This clone was observed a few times. This sequence joins TRBV6-5 and TRBJ1-1; weak D call: TRBD1 (5 bases). V dropped 8 bases and J dropped 7 bases, with 20 bases sitting between them. The CDR3 covers 14 residues. Germline V gene sequence: CDR1 MNHEY, CDR2 SVGAGI. The CDR3 nucleotides are TGTGCCAGCGCCCCCCGGCAGGGTATAGGTGAAGCTTTCTTT. As protein: CASAPRQGIGEAFF.

The chain combines TRBV4-1 with TRBJ2-3; TRBD2 matches at 9 bases. Germline V CDR1 and CDR2: MGHRA, YSYEKL. Losses at the gene ends were 3 bases for V and 7 bases for J; bases not matched to a gene: 8. The CDR3 is 15 amino acids. This chain's CDR3 is CASSQLAGQSYTQYF. The DNA for the CDR3 is TGCGCCAGCAGCCAGCTAGCGGGGCAGTCTTATACGCAGTATTTT.

J is TRBJ2-6 and V is TRBV7-8, with a tentative D call TRBD1 (6 bases). The germline gives CDR1 SGHVS, CDR2 FQNEAQ. The CDR3 sequence is 19 residues long. The V end was cut by 2 bases, the J end by 0 bases, with 17 bases between. The CDR3 bases are TGTGCCAGCAGCTTACAGGGGTTTGGTGCAATCTCTGGGGCCAACGTCCTGACTTTC. Translation gives CASSLQGFGAISGANVLTF.

The rearrangement uses TRBV21-1 and TRBJ2-7; the table names TRBD2, a call not compared with the DNA. TRBV21-1 corresponds to a pseudogene. The CDR3 runs 16 residues. This CDR3 is CASSLHFLAASYEQYF. The CDR3 DNA reads TGTGCCAGCAGCCTTCACTTTCTAGCGGCCTCCTACGAGCAGTACTTC.

This clone has only a few counts. CDR3 coding DNA: TGTGCCAGCAGAGGAGGGACGGCAGGAGGTCTTACCTCTGGAAACACCATATATTTT. Its protein product is CASRGGTAGGLTSGNTIYF. The chain recombines TRBV3-1 (or the pseudogene TRBV3-2) with TRBJ1-3; TRBD1 is a possible D gene (5 bases). This CDR3 is built from 19 residues. Germline V gene lookup returns CDR1 LGHDT and CDR2 YNNKEL (reference sequence). The germline V and J ends were trimmed by 6 bases and 0 bases, with 24 bases remaining between them.

The chain has TRBV11-1 and TRBJ2-5, with D perhaps TRBD1 (5 bases). Germline V CDR1 and CDR2: SGHAT, FQDESV (reference sequence). The CDR3 extends over 15 amino acids. V was trimmed by 3 bases and J by 0 bases, leaving 11 bases between them. Here the CDR3 DNA reads TGTGCCAGCAGCTTCGCGGACAACTACCAAGAGACCCAGTACTTC. Protein: CASSFADNYQETQYF. The complete variable domain, with remaining parts taken from reference TRBV11-1 and TRBJ2-5, reads EAEVAQSPRYKITEKSQAVAFWCDPISGHATLYWYRQILGQGPELLVQFQDESVVDDSQLPKDRFSAERLKGVDSTLKIQPAELGDSAMYLCASSFADNYQETQYFGPGTRLLVL.

The chain combines TRBV13 with TRBJ2-1, with TRBD2 matching over 12 bases. CDR1 PRHDT and CDR2 FYEKMQ come from the germline V gene (reference sequence). This CDR3 has 17 amino acids. J lost 5 bases, V lost 5 bases, and 10 bases had no gene match. CDR3 sequence reads: CASSPIPTSGGNNEQFF. The CDR3 DNA reads TGTGCCAGCAGCCCTATACCGACTAGCGGGGGAAACAATGAGCAGTTCTTC.

CDR3: CASSYSATNEKLFF. The CDR3 nucleotides are TGTGCCAGCAGTTACAGTGCAACTAATGAAAAACTGTTTTTT. J is TRBJ1-4 and V is TRBV28, with D hard to call. The CDR3 is made up of 14 amino acids. Trimming cost V 4 bases and J 0 bases, with 6 bases left between them. Germline loops: CDR1 MDHEN, CDR2 SYDVKM.

Concerning this clone: Because the CDR3's place on the DNA is in doubt, the DNA is left out and the CDR3 is given as listed by TCRdb. The genes are TRBV4-3 and TRBJ2-5; TRBD2 is taken as the D call from the table, unchecked against the DNA. Per germline, CDR1 LGHNA and CDR2 YSLEER. Termini included, the CDR3 measures 14 amino acids. The chain's CDR3 is CASSSVRGSGTQYF.

The chain carries TRBV2 and TRBJ2-7, with D tentatively TRBD1 (6 bases). Germline loops: CDR1 SNHLY, CDR2 FYNNEI. The CDR3 totals 13 residues. Trimming removed 3 bases from V and 2 bases from J, with 8 bases in between. The DNA of the CDR3 is TGTGCCAGCAGTGAGGACAGAGCCTACGAGCAGTACTTC. This translates into CASSEDRAYEQYF.

The genes are TRBV7-9 and TRBJ1-3; D gene ambiguous. Looked up from germline, CDR1 is SEHNR and CDR2 is FQNEAQ (reference sequence). Trimming shortened V by 5 bases and J by 0 bases, and 14 bases separated the two germline ends. This CDR3 has 16 amino acids. CDR3 nucleotide sequence: TGTGCCAGCAGCCCCCGACCCGGGAGCTCTGGAAACACCATATATTTT. Protein sequence: CASSPRPGSSGNTIYF.

The chain employs TRBV27 and TRBJ2-1; TRBD2 matches 14 bases. This CDR3 spans 17 amino acids. Germline trimming cut 2 bases from V and 5 bases from J; bases unmatched to any gene: 5. CDR1 is MNHEY and CDR2 is SMNVEV in the germline V gene (reference sequence). The CDR3 reads CASSLPGLAGGDNEQFF. CDR3 bases: TGTGCCAGCAGTTTACCCGGACTAGCGGGGGGCGACAATGAGCAGTTCTTC.

The chain uses TRBV7-2 and TRBJ2-2, with D possibly matching TRBD1 (6 bases). V lost 1 base to trimming and J lost 5 bases, with 14 bases between them. Germline CDR1 and CDR2: SGHTA and FQGNSA. The CDR3 runs to 16 residues. The CDR3 DNA reads as TGTGCCAGCAGCTTAGTTGGGGGCTTGGGGACCGGGGAGCTGTTTTTT. It is translated as CASSLVGGLGTGELFF.

CDR3 residues: CASSPLGYYEQYF. The CDR3 coding sequence is TGTGCCAGCAGCCCTCTCGGGTACTACGAGCAGTACTTC. This chain joins TRBV7-6 and TRBJ2-7; D remains ambiguous. This CDR3 is 13 amino acids long. Germline values: CDR1 SGHVS, CDR2 FNYEAQ. The ends were cut back, 5 bases at V and 3 bases at J, with 11 bases in the middle. The full variable domain, rest sourced from reference TRBV7-6 and TRBJ2-7, is GAGVSQSPRYKVTKRGQDVALRCDPISGHVSLYWYRQALGQGPEFLTYFNYEAQQDKSGLPNDRFSAERPEGSISTLTIQRTEQRDSAMYRCASSPLGYYEQYFGPGTRLTVT.